The next 18 T cell receptor beta chains were all read from a single sample in a study of Ad26.COV2.S vaccination and SARS-CoV-2 variants (dated by TCRdb to the early 2020s). The sample's treatment or condition label is to be understood as: some 19 received Ad26.COV2.S at low or high dose, single or two shots; about five received placebo; per-sample allocation not given. Repertoires of vaccine and placebo recipients were sequenced from samples collected on day 63 after the first injection. Library creation used the immunoSEQ multiplex PCR assay. TCRdb took over this immuneACCESS table, retaining in-frame rearrangements with V and J assigned. Such tables are incomplete; in checked studies, under half of the missing clones stem from an unresolved V gene, and the remainder is unexplained. This sample holds fewer than 900,000 clones; about 90% were observed only once. Jointly, the top ten make up nearly 1.5% of the sample.

The input for sequencing was peripheral blood, taken in a trial of Ad26.COV2.S vaccine versus placebo. All receptors come from a person between 18 and 65 years old who received the Ad26.COV2.S COVID-19 vaccine or a placebo.

The rearrangement links TRBV5-1 to TRBJ2-7, with 8 bases lining up with TRBD2. This CDR3 has 15 amino acids. CDR1 SGHRS and CDR2 YFSETQ come from the germline V gene. V dropped 1 base and J dropped 2; count of bases not matched to a gene: 5. The CDR3 DNA reads TGCGCCAGCAGCTTGAGCGGCGGGGGGACCTACGAGCAGTACTTC. Protein sequence: CASSLSGGGTYEQYF.

This sequence joins TRBV7-7 and TRBJ2-7; 7 bases map to TRBD2. Unmatched junction bases numbered 6, after V lost 7 bases and J lost 3 bases. Looked up from germline, CDR1 is SSHAT and CDR2 is FNYEAQ (reference sequence). This CDR3 has 13 residues. CDR3 DNA sequence: TGTGCCAGCACCACGACTAGCTACTACGAGCAGTACTTC. Protein product: CASTTTSYYEQYF. The variable domain in full, completed from reference TRBV7-7 and TRBJ2-7, reads GAGVSQSPRYKVTKRGQDVTLRCDPISSHATLYWYQQALGQGPEFLTYFNYEAQPDKSGLPSDRFSAERPEGSISTLTIQRTEQRDSAMYRCASTTTSYYEQYFGPGTRLTVT.

This clone was counted ten times or more. The DNA for the CDR3 is TGTGCCACCAGCAGAGATGCCGGGGGAGGTCCCGGGGAGCTGTTTTTT. Protein sequence: CATSRDAGGGPGELFF. The rearrangement uses TRBV15 and TRBJ2-2, with D tentatively TRBD2 (6 bases). This CDR3 has 16 amino acids. With 0 bases removed from V and 6 bases from J, the gap between germline ends came to 14 bases. The V gene's germline CDR1 is LNHNV and CDR2 YYDKDF (reference sequence).

The chain links TRBV12-3 or TRBV12-4 to TRBJ1-4, with D unresolved. The CDR3 has 12 amino acids. Trimming shortened V by 5 bases and J by 6 bases, and 7 bases separated the two germline ends. The CDR3 DNA follows: TGTGCCAGCAGTCTCTTTCATGAAAAACTGTTTTTT. Translation: CASSLFHEKLFF.

This chain links TRBV21-1 with TRBJ2-5. TRBV21-1 constitutes a pseudogene. This CDR3 is 15 amino acids long. The CDR3 DNA is TGTGCCAGTGAAGGGCACGTAGGGTACCAAGAGACCCAGTACTTC. Residues: CASEGHVGYQETQYF.

The chain uses TRBV9 and TRBJ1-4; D gene unclear. This CDR3 has 16 residues. Germline V CDR1 and CDR2: SGDLS, YYNGEE. The V gene lost 2 bases and the J gene lost 0 bases, with 11 bases spanning the gap. CDR3 nucleotides: TGTGCCAGCAGCGTCACCCCTCTAGCAACTAATGAAAAACTGTTTTTT. Protein product: CASSVTPLATNEKLFF.

This clone occurred once. The chain joins TRBV4-3 to TRBJ2-5; 9 bases match TRBD2. With V trimmed by 1 base and J by 1 base, 7 bases remained unmatched. Germline V gene data show CDR1 as LGHNA and CDR2 as YSLEER. The CDR3 totals 17 residues. This CDR3 is CASSQAWRAGGQETQYF. The DNA for the CDR3 is TGCGCCAGCAGCCAAGCTTGGCGAGCGGGGGGCCAAGAGACCCAGTACTTC.

V gene TRBV13 combines with J gene TRBJ2-3; possible D gene TRBD2, 6 bases. The V end was cut by 2 bases, the J end by 4 bases, with 19 bases between. This CDR3 is 17 amino acids long. The V gene's germline CDR1 is PRHDT and CDR2 FYEKMQ (reference sequence). CDR3 in amino acids: CASSLRRDRGGADTQYF. The DNA for the CDR3 is TGTGCCAGCAGCTTACGGCGGGATAGGGGCGGAGCAGATACGCAGTATTTT.

This chain joins TRBV5-4 and TRBJ2-7, with 12 bases fitting TRBD1. The germline V gene encodes CDR1 SGHNT and CDR2 YYREEE (reference sequence). The length of the CDR3 is 15 residues. The junction had 4 bases not matched to a gene; V was cut back by 0 bases and J by 6 bases. The CDR3 DNA sequence: TGTGCCAGCAGCTTGGGGGGGACAGGGGGCCTCGAGCAGTACTTC. Translation: CASSLGGTGGLEQYF.

The chain combines TRBV7-2 with TRBJ2-7, with a possible D match to TRBD2 (6 bases). Germline CDR1 and CDR2: SGHTA and FQGNSA. Trimming removed 6 bases at V and 6 bases at J, with 15 bases between. CDR3 size: 13 residues. CDR3: CASSRQTGGEQYF. The CDR3 DNA sequence: TGTGCCAGCAGTAGACAGACCGGGGGCGAGCAGTACTTC.

The chain uses TRBV29-1 and TRBJ2-5; D call uncertain. Germline loops: CDR1 SQVTM, CDR2 ANQGSEA. V shed 5 bases and J shed 4 bases, with 8 bases lying between them. The CDR3 is 11 residues long. This CDR3 reads CSVRLRETQYF. The CDR3, as DNA: TGCAGCGTTCGCTTGAGAGAGACCCAGTACTTC.

The rearrangement links TRBV7-2 to TRBJ2-7, with D perhaps assigned TRBD1 or TRBD2 (5 bases each). The CDR3 has 13 residues. V lost 5 bases and J 5 bases, leaving 13 bases between the germline ends. CDR1 SGHTA and CDR2 FQGNSA come from the germline V gene. In nucleotides, the CDR3 is TGTGCCAGCAGCATAGGGACCAGAGACGAGCAGTACTTC. As protein: CASSIGTRDEQYF.

The V gene is TRBV9, the J gene TRBJ2-3; tentatively, D is TRBD2 (6 bases). The CDR3 runs 15 residues. Germline V gene data show CDR1 as SGDLS and CDR2 as YYNGEE. The germline V and J ends were trimmed by 0 bases and 6 bases, with 14 bases remaining between them. CDR3 DNA: TGTGCCAGCAGCGTAGTTAGCGGTGCGGTGGATACGCAGTATTTT. This codes for CASSVVSGAVDTQYF.

The chain combines TRBV30 with TRBJ1-1, with 9 bases matching TRBD1. Germline values: CDR1 GTSNPN, CDR2 SVGIG (reference sequence). V lost 3 bases to trimming and J lost 7 bases; unmatched junction nucleotides: 6. The CDR3 extends over 13 amino acids. The CDR3, as DNA: TGTGCCTGGAGGGGGACAGGGTCCAGTGAAGCTTTCTTT. It codes for CAWRGTGSSEAFF.

The V gene is TRBV24-1, the J gene TRBJ1-3; D is unresolved. V was cut by 3 bases and J by 4 bases, with 9 bases left in between. Germline V lookup: CDR1 KGHDR, CDR2 SFDVKD. This CDR3 region has 14 residues. The CDR3 loop reads CATSDPGRGNTIYF. The CDR3 DNA is TGTGCCACCAGTGATCCTGGCAGAGGAAACACCATATATTTT.

The CDR3 bases are TGTGCCAGCTCACAGGGACGAGGTAATATGAACACTGAAGCTTTCTTT. Its protein product is CASSQGRGNMNTEAFF. The rearrangement joins TRBV18 to TRBJ1-1, with D tentatively TRBD1 (5 bases). This CDR3 contains 16 residues. Looked up from germline, CDR1 is KGHSH and CDR2 is LQKENI. With 4 bases removed from V and 0 bases from J, the gap between germline ends came to 15 bases.

The gene calls are TRBV3-1 (or the pseudogene TRBV3-2) and TRBJ1-2, with 8 bases matching TRBD1. V shed 5 bases, J shed 6 bases, and the junction held 14 bases outside the gene matches. CDR1 is LGHDT, CDR2 YNNKEL, per germline (reference sequence). The CDR3 is 16 amino acids. The CDR3 nucleotides are TGTGCCAGCAGCTCCCCCTGGCAGGGGGCGCATGATGGCTACACCTTC. Its translation is CASSSPWQGAHDGYTF.

The gene calls are TRBV30 and TRBJ2-1, with a tentative D call TRBD2 (6 bases). Trimming cost V 5 bases and J 7 bases, with 15 bases left between them. The CDR3 covers 13 residues. Looked up from germline, CDR1 is GTSNPN and CDR2 is SVGIG (reference sequence). The CDR3 loop reads CAWARGIKNEQFF. The CDR3 region has the DNA TGTGCCTGGGCTCGGGGGATTAAGAATGAGCAGTTCTTC.